The clone carrying this TCR beta chain was counted once. This sample was included in a study of OX40 agonist ivuxolimab in advanced cancers. Blood got drawn at baseline, again on cycle 4 day 1, and then on cycle 7 day 1. Sequenced by immunoSEQ multiplex PCR; TCRdb stores in-frame clones only, minus some. The table lists tens of thousands of clones, around 87% of them singletons. This CDR3 is built from 14 residues. The germline V and J ends were trimmed by 1 base and 1 base, with 4 bases remaining between them. Germline V gene sequence: CDR1 SGHTA, CDR2 FQGNSA. The clonotype was recovered from an adult with an advanced solid tumor such as melanoma, head and neck, liver or kidney cancer. The J gene is TRBJ2-2, the V gene TRBV7-2; D is ambiguous. Sequencing used CD4+ or CD8+ T cells sorted from blood, obtained in a trial of the OX40 agonist ivuxolimab. This CDR3 reads CASSLGLNTGELFF. The CDR3 bases are TGTGCCAGCAGCTTAGGGTTGAACACCGGGGAGCTGTTTTTT.